This T cell receptor beta chain was profiled in a study of blood T cell repertoires in COVID-19. Across the whole study: T cells, B-cell-depleted T cells, or PBMCs supplied cDNA or gDNA.

Original processing notes: Scientists estimated how many nucleated cells there were by amplifying reference gene primers. Clones were read by immunoSEQ multiplex PCR, and TCRdb kept only the in-frame ones, dropping some. That table furnishes V, J and clone size, whereas the DNA furnished D and trimming. The table has around 70,000 clones, about 90% seen once; the top ten hold 1.9%. Trimming shortened V by 10 bases and J by 4 bases, and 16 bases separated the two germline ends. In germline, CDR1 is MNHEY, CDR2 SMNVEV (reference sequence). The CDR3 has 13 residues. The sample comprised peripheral blood. The genes are TRBV27 and TRBJ1-1; D is possibly TRBD1 (6 bases). This receptor was identified in a woman aged 80 or over with active or convalescent COVID-19. The CDR3 nucleotides read TGTGCCATCCGGGAAGGGGGTGGCACTGAAGCTTTCTTT. This encodes CAIREGGGTEAFF.